The rows below give T cell receptor beta chains drawn from one sample of a study of control samples from healthy donors and cancer patients. Data came from immunoSEQ multiplex PCR; TCRdb stores just in-frame clones and leaves some out. In the table there are 170,000 or so clones, around 92% of which are singletons. The sample taken for sequencing was blood. Receptors originate from a woman aged 40 to 49 in good health. Both conserved end residues are trimmed from each CDR3.

V gene	J gene	CDR3 protein
TRBV19	TRBJ2-2	ASSIREGASTGELF
TRBV15	TRBJ2-3	ATGRDLTDTQY
TRBV11-2	TRBJ2-5	ASSLGTTWPETQY
TRBV5-6	TRBJ2-7	ASSRDISYEQY
TRBV7-9	TRBJ1-2	ASSLGGGGAGGYT
TRBV10-3	TRBJ1-3	AIAAHGGSGNTIY
TRBV6-5	TRBJ2-5	ASSLSGVGETQY
TRBV6-1	TRBJ2-1	ASSEVERGPNNEQF
TRBV18	TRBJ2-1	ASSSGSSGYGNEQF
TRBV27	TRBJ2-7	ASSASTGALNYEQY
TRBV18	TRBJ1-6	ASSSDRGGSPLH
TRBV9	TRBJ1-1	ASSGDHYEAF
TRBV15	TRBJ1-2	ATSREAQGLGYGYT
TRBV7-2	TRBJ2-5	ASSLALALGETQY
TRBV4-1	TRBJ1-1	ASSQFTGGLNTEAF
TRBV20-1	TRBJ1-2	SARDGGYT
TRBV9	TRBJ2-2	ASSAGSSAPTGELF
TRBV5-4	TRBJ2-2	ASSPQGRTGELF
TRBV4-1	TRBJ1-4	ASSQVRGEKLF
TRBV6-5	TRBJ1-2	ASSYRDNFMGYT
TRBV21-1	TRBJ2-3	ASGPTRDTQY
TRBV6-5	TRBJ2-2	ASSYSNRPGGELF
TRBV9	TRBJ2-3	ASSDLAGGPDTQY
TRBV27	TRBJ1-1	ASSLGTGPEAF
TRBV18	TRBJ1-3	ASTTGQSSGNTIY
TRBV15	TRBJ2-7	ATSRSVGTGYEQY
TRBV2	TRBJ1-1	ASSSQWNTEAF
TRBV11-2	TRBJ1-1	ASSQIRGRGTTEAF
TRBV27	TRBJ1-2	ASSFGQGFSGYT
TRBV19	TRBJ1-1	ASSRPGGWTEAF
TRBV6-5	TRBJ1-2	ASSYSLTPFYGYT
TRBV4-1	TRBJ2-4	ASSPLGQGKRNIQY
TRBV2	TRBJ2-5	ASSPQETQY
TRBV10-2	TRBJ2-4	ASSEFQGDIQY
TRBV19	TRBJ2-7	ASSIIGQIYEQY
TRBV7-7	TRBJ2-1	ASSLVNSNEQF
TRBV9	TRBJ1-2	ASSAGSGDYGYT
TRBV6-6	TRBJ1-1	ASRETGGPEAF
TRBV21-1	TRBJ2-2	ASTTGQGVETGELF
TRBV4-1	TRBJ2-1	ASSLSRRAGGYNEQF
TRBV27	TRBJ2-7	ASSSTAPYEQY
TRBV19	TRBJ1-1	ASSIVTGGGTEAF